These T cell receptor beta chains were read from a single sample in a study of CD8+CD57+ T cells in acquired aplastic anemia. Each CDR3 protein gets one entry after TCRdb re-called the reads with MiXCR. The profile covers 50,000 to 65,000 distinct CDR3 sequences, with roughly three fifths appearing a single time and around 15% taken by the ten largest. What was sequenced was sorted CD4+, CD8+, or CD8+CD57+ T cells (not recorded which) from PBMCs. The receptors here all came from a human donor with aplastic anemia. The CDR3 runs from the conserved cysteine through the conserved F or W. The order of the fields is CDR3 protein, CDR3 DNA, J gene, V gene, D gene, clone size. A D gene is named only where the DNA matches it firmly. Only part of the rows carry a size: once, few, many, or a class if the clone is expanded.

cdr3_aa: CASSFDRPPRQIF; cdr3_nt: TGTGCCAGTAGTTTCGACAGGCCCCCTCGTCAGATCTTT; j_call: TRBJ1-1; v_call: TRBV19; d_call: .; clone_size: .
cdr3_aa: CASSGRLSEQYF; cdr3_nt: TGTGCCAGCAGCGGACGTCTGAGCGAGCAGTACTTC; j_call: TRBJ2-7; v_call: TRBV7-9; d_call: .; clone_size: .
cdr3_aa: CASSQDRDYGYTF; cdr3_nt: TGCGCCAGCAGCCAAGACAGGGACTATGGCTACACCTTC; j_call: TRBJ1-2; v_call: TRBV4-1; d_call: .; clone_size: .
cdr3_aa: CSVQGGPNNEQFF; cdr3_nt: TGCAGCGTCCAGGGGGGACCTAACAATGAGCAGTTCTTC; j_call: TRBJ2-1; v_call: TRBV29-1; d_call: .; clone_size: .
cdr3_aa: CSAREGQGDSDEQYF; cdr3_nt: TGCAGTGCTAGAGAGGGACAGGGGGACTCCGACGAGCAGTACTTC; j_call: TRBJ2-7; v_call: TRBV20-1; d_call: TRBD1; clone_size: .
cdr3_aa: CASSQGPWTSGGYGAYEQYF; cdr3_nt: TGTGCCAGCAGCCAGGGACCGTGGACTAGCGGGGGGTACGGGGCCTACGAGCAGTACTTC; j_call: TRBJ2-7; v_call: TRBV25-1; d_call: TRBD2; clone_size: few
cdr3_aa: CSASPTETQYF; cdr3_nt: TGCAGTGCCAGCCCTACGGAGACCCAGTACTTC; j_call: TRBJ2-5; v_call: TRBV20-1; d_call: .; clone_size: .
cdr3_aa: CALSESHVGYTF; cdr3_nt: TGTGCCCTCAGTGAGTCGCATGTTGGCTACACCTTC; j_call: TRBJ1-2; v_call: TRBV10-3; d_call: .; clone_size: .
cdr3_aa: CASSLRLAGGQETQYF; cdr3_nt: TGTGCCAGCAGTTTAAGGCTAGCGGGGGGTCAAGAGACCCAGTACTTC; j_call: TRBJ2-5; v_call: TRBV12-3/TRBV12-4; d_call: TRBD2; clone_size: few
cdr3_aa: CASSAPRTGPYNEQFF; cdr3_nt: TGTGCCAGCAGTGCTCCTAGGACAGGACCCTACAATGAGCAGTTCTTC; j_call: TRBJ2-1; v_call: TRBV25-1; d_call: TRBD1; clone_size: .
cdr3_aa: CASSSSGPRIGELFF; cdr3_nt: TGTGCCAGCAGTTCCTCGGGACCCCGTATCGGGGAGCTGTTTTTT; j_call: TRBJ2-2; v_call: TRBV6-5; d_call: .; clone_size: many
cdr3_aa: CASSEGRRINYGYTF; cdr3_nt: TGTGCCAGCAGTGAAGGCAGGCGGATTAACTATGGCTACACCTTC; j_call: TRBJ1-2; v_call: TRBV6-1; d_call: .; clone_size: many
cdr3_aa: CASSQWTGSYEQYF; cdr3_nt: TGCGCCAGCAGCCAGTGGACAGGGAGCTACGAGCAGTACTTC; j_call: TRBJ2-7; v_call: TRBV4-3; d_call: TRBD1; clone_size: many
cdr3_aa: CASSDSTSGGADTQCF; cdr3_nt: TGTGCCAGCAGTGACTCAACTAGCGGGGGGGCAGATACGCAGTGTTTT; j_call: TRBJ2-3; v_call: TRBV6-4; d_call: TRBD2; clone_size: .
cdr3_aa: CSVESVINTQYF; cdr3_nt: TGCAGCGTTGAATCGGTGATAAATACGCAGTATTTT; j_call: TRBJ2-3; v_call: TRBV29-1; d_call: .; clone_size: many
cdr3_aa: CASSRGNEQFF; cdr3_nt: TGTGCCAGCAGCCGAGGGAATGAGCAGTTCTTC; j_call: TRBJ2-1; v_call: TRBV7-8; d_call: .; clone_size: few
cdr3_aa: CASALQGATNEKLFF; cdr3_nt: TGTGCCAGCGCCCTCCAAGGTGCAACTAATGAAAAACTGTTTTTT; j_call: TRBJ1-4; v_call: TRBV25-1; d_call: .; clone_size: .
cdr3_aa: CASSSGTGVPQPQHF; cdr3_nt: TGTGCCAGCAGCAGTGGGACAGGGGTTCCTCAGCCCCAGCATTTT; j_call: TRBJ1-5; v_call: TRBV7-4; d_call: TRBD1; clone_size: .
cdr3_aa: CAISESVRGGSTDTQYF; cdr3_nt: TGTGCCATCAGTGAGTCAGTGAGGGGGGGCTCAACAGATACGCAGTATTTT; j_call: TRBJ2-3; v_call: TRBV10-3; d_call: .; clone_size: .
cdr3_aa: CASSLENTEAFF; cdr3_nt: TGTGCCAGCAGCTTAGAGAACACTGAAGCTTTCTTT; j_call: TRBJ1-1; v_call: TRBV7-9; d_call: .; clone_size: medium-sized
cdr3_aa: CASREGTATSYEQYF; cdr3_nt: TGTGCCAGCAGGGAAGGGACGGCCACCTCCTACGAGCAGTACTTC; j_call: TRBJ2-7; v_call: TRBV2; d_call: .; clone_size: .
cdr3_aa: CASSYSSSGNTGELFF; cdr3_nt: TGTGCCAGCAGTTACTCCTCTAGCGGGAACACCGGGGAGCTGTTTTTT; j_call: TRBJ2-2; v_call: TRBV6-5; d_call: TRBD2; clone_size: .
cdr3_aa: CATVFGQGARYNEQFF; cdr3_nt: TGTGCCACCGTATTCGGACAGGGGGCGAGGTACAATGAGCAGTTCTTC; j_call: TRBJ2-1; v_call: TRBV24-1; d_call: TRBD1; clone_size: .
cdr3_aa: CASSLRLAGNYEQYF; cdr3_nt: TGTGCCAGCAGTTTAAGGCTAGCGGGGAACTACGAGCAGTACTTC; j_call: TRBJ2-7; v_call: TRBV27; d_call: TRBD2; clone_size: many
cdr3_aa: CASSLGGTSQETQYF; cdr3_nt: TGTGCCAGCAGCTTAGGTGGGACTAGCCAAGAGACCCAGTACTTC; j_call: TRBJ2-5; v_call: TRBV7-8; d_call: TRBD2; clone_size: .
cdr3_aa: CATSSSPLDNTEAFF; cdr3_nt: TGTGCCACCAGCTCTTCGCCGCTAGATAACACTGAAGCTTTCTTT; j_call: TRBJ1-1; v_call: TRBV15; d_call: .; clone_size: few
cdr3_aa: CASSQQVNEKLFF; cdr3_nt: TGTGCCAGCAGCCAACAGGTCAATGAAAAACTGTTTTTT; j_call: TRBJ1-4; v_call: TRBV2; d_call: .; clone_size: few
cdr3_aa: CASSEGGGGAANEKLFF; cdr3_nt: TGTGCCAGCAGTGAAGGAGGAGGGGGGGCCGCTAATGAAAAACTGTTTTTT; j_call: TRBJ1-4; v_call: TRBV25-1; d_call: .; clone_size: .
cdr3_aa: CATSISTGDNSPLHF; cdr3_nt: TGTGCCACCAGCATTAGTACAGGGGATAATTCACCCCTCCACTTT; j_call: TRBJ1-6; v_call: TRBV15; d_call: TRBD1; clone_size: .
cdr3_aa: CASSRRGGEKLFF; cdr3_nt: TGTGCCAGCAGCCGGCGGGGCGGCGAAAAACTGTTTTTT; j_call: TRBJ1-4; v_call: TRBV9; d_call: .; clone_size: .
cdr3_aa: CASSQGGGQPDLAEAFF; cdr3_nt: TGTGCCAGCAGCCAGGGGGGGGGACAGCCCGATTTGGCTGAAGCTTTCTTT; j_call: TRBJ1-1; v_call: TRBV7-2; d_call: TRBD1; clone_size: many
cdr3_aa: CASSLEIRVSVDTQYF; cdr3_nt: TGTGCCAGCAGTTTGGAGATAAGGGTGTCCGTGGATACGCAGTATTTT; j_call: TRBJ2-3; v_call: TRBV6-6; d_call: .; clone_size: many
cdr3_aa: CASSIYGISYEQYF; cdr3_nt: TGTGCCAGTAGTATTTACGGTATCTCCTACGAGCAGTACTTC; j_call: TRBJ2-7; v_call: TRBV25-1; d_call: .; clone_size: .
cdr3_aa: CASSLGFTEAFF; cdr3_nt: TGTGCCAGCTCACTCGGATTCACTGAAGCTTTCTTT; j_call: TRBJ1-1; v_call: TRBV25-1; d_call: .; clone_size: .
cdr3_aa: CAIGTGSSYEQYF; cdr3_nt: TGTGCCATCGGGACAGGGAGCTCCTACGAGCAGTACTTC; j_call: TRBJ2-7; v_call: TRBV10-3; d_call: TRBD1; clone_size: .
cdr3_aa: CASSVGTGGSGYGYTF; cdr3_nt: TGTGCCAGCAGCGTAGGGACAGGGGGCTCAGGCTATGGCTACACCTTC; j_call: TRBJ1-2; v_call: TRBV9; d_call: TRBD1; clone_size: .
cdr3_aa: CASSQSGEGHYKETQYF; cdr3_nt: TGCGCCAGCAGCCAATCGGGGGAGGGGCACTACAAAGAGACCCAGTACTTC; j_call: TRBJ2-5; v_call: TRBV4-1; d_call: TRBD2; clone_size: .
cdr3_aa: CASSLGRAFPYEQYF; cdr3_nt: TGCGCCAGCAGCTTGGGGCGGGCCTTCCCCTACGAGCAGTACTTC; j_call: TRBJ2-7; v_call: TRBV5-1; d_call: .; clone_size: .
cdr3_aa: CASSFEGTEQFF; cdr3_nt: TGTGCCAGCAGCTTCGAGGGGACTGAGCAGTTCTTC; j_call: TRBJ2-1; v_call: TRBV7-9; d_call: .; clone_size: .
cdr3_aa: CASSSMGASEQYF; cdr3_nt: TGTGCCAGCAGCTCAATGGGGGCAAGCGAGCAGTACTTC; j_call: TRBJ2-7; v_call: TRBV7-6; d_call: .; clone_size: .
cdr3_aa: CSVQGSGANVLTF; cdr3_nt: TGCAGCGTACAGGGGTCTGGGGCCAACGTCCTGACTTTC; j_call: TRBJ2-6; v_call: TRBV29-1; d_call: TRBD1; clone_size: .
cdr3_aa: CASSEALSPGNEQFF; cdr3_nt: TGCGCCAGCAGTGAGGCGCTGAGTCCGGGCAATGAGCAGTTCTTC; j_call: TRBJ2-1; v_call: TRBV10-1; d_call: .; clone_size: few
cdr3_aa: CASSQEGGGEYNEQFF; cdr3_nt: TGTGCCAGCAGCCAAGAAGGGGGGGGAGAATACAATGAGCAGTTCTTC; j_call: TRBJ2-1; v_call: TRBV4-2; d_call: .; clone_size: many
cdr3_aa: CASTEGDRALHF; cdr3_nt: TGTGCCAGCACCGAGGGCGATCGGGCCCTCCACTTT; j_call: TRBJ1-6; v_call: TRBV6-1; d_call: .; clone_size: .
cdr3_aa: CASRTRGGSNQPQHF; cdr3_nt: TGTGCCAGCAGAACCCGGGGAGGTAGCAATCAGCCCCAGCATTTT; j_call: TRBJ1-5; v_call: TRBV2; d_call: .; clone_size: .
cdr3_aa: CSARSGGPNSPLHF; cdr3_nt: TGCAGTGCTAGGTCTGGGGGGCCAAATTCACCCCTCCACTTT; j_call: TRBJ1-6; v_call: TRBV20-1; d_call: .; clone_size: .